The sequence of this T cell receptor beta chain was determined in a study of T cell changes during pregnancy in multiple sclerosis. Between the trimmed V and J ends, which lost 4 bases and 4 bases, there was a span of 7 bases. The CDR3 is 12 amino acids. Germline V gene sequence: CDR1 SGHVS, CDR2 FQNEAQ. Here immunoSEQ multiplex PCR was the method, and the copy in TCRdb shows in-frame clones only, minus some. The sample carries approximately 100,000 clones, around 92% recorded once. The J gene is TRBJ2-5, the V gene TRBV7-8; D is perhaps TRBD1 (6 bases). Sequences were derived from peripheral blood, sampled after pregnancy. The clonotype comes from a female donor in good health, enrolled as a control in a pregnancy study. CDR3 bases: TGTGCCAGCAGCTCAGGGGCAGAGACCCAGTACTTC. Encoded protein: CASSSGAETQYF.